Sequencing of this T cell receptor beta chain was carried out in a study of T cells in Graves' hyperthyroidism and ophthalmopathy. Remarks on this clonotype: Its antigen remains unknown.

Each ophthalmopathy patient scored at least 3 on the Clinical Activity Score and at least 4 on NOSPECS grade, with duration under 3 months. The diagnoses drew upon clinical symptoms, serum thyroxine and TRAb, thyroid ultrasound and orbital computed tomography. Notes on the study in general: Separating ophthalmopathy from stable hyperthyroidism was achieved by a 13 V-J model. Blood held most thyroid clonotypes expanded above 0.001 frequency.

TCR beta CDR3 regions were amplified from RNA. A first-round RT-PCR of the TCR CDR3 used the HTBI primer set. TCRdb re-derived calls from the multiplex PCR reads in MiXCR, one entry per CDR3 protein. The table has hundreds of thousands of distinct CDR3 sequences, 11% to 15% seen once. Germline lookup yields CDR1 MNHNS and CDR2 SASEGT. This CDR3 comprises 14 residues. Trimming cost V 5 bases and J 2 bases, with 12 bases left between them. The receptor was derived from a man in his forties or fifties with Graves' ophthalmopathy. Sequencing was done on a sample of blood. The V call is TRBV6-1, the J call TRBJ2-5; D ambiguous. CDR3 protein: CASSMSPGQETQYF. CDR3 sequence (DNA): TGTGCCAGCAGTATGTCCCCCGGTCAAGAGACCCAGTACTTC.